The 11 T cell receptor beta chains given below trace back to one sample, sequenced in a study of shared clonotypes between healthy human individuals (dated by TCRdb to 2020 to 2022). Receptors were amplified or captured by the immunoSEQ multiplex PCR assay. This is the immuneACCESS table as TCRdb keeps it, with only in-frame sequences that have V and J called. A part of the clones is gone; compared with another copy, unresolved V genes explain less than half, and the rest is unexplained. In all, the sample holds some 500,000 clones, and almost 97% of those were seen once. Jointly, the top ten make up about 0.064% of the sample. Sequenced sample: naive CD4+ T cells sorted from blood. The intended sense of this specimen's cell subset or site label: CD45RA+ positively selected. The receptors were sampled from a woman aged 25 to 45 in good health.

Here the CDR3 DNA reads TGTGCCAGCTCACCAAGGGACGGCGGCTACGAGCAGTACTTC. Protein: CASSPRDGGYEQYF. The chain links TRBV18 to TRBJ2-7, with D perhaps TRBD1 or TRBD2 (5 bases each). The CDR3 is made up of 14 amino acids. Between the trimmed V and J ends, which lost 2 bases and 3 bases, there was a span of 11 bases. CDR1 and CDR2 (germline): KGHSH, LQKENI. The full variable domain, rest sourced from reference TRBV18 and TRBJ2-7, is NAGVMQNPRHLVRRRGQEARLRCSPMKGHSHVYWYRQLPEEGLKFMVYLQKENIIDESGMPKERFSAEFPKEGPSILRIQQVVRGDSAAYFCASSPRDGGYEQYFGPGTRLTVT.

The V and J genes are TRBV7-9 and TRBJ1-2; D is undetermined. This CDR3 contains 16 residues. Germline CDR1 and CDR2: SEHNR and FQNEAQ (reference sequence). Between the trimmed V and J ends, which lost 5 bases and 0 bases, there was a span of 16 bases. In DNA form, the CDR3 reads TGTGCCAGCAGCCAAGGGCCACCGGTAGCTAACTATGGCTACACCTTC. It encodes CASSQGPPVANYGYTF.

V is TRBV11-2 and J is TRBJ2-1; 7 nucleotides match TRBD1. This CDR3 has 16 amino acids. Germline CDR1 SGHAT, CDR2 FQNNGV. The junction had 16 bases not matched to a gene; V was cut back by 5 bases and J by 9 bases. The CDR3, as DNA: TGTGCCAGCAGCAACCCCCCCGGGACAGACGTCCGTGAGCAGTTCTTC. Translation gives CASSNPPGTDVREQFF.

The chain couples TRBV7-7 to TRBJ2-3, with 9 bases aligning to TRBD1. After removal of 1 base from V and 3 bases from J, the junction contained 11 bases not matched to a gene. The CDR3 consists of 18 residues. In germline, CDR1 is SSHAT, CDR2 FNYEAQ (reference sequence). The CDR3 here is CASSLVPRGTGRTDTQYF. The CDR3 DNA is TGTGCCAGCAGCTTAGTGCCCCGGGGGACAGGGCGGACAGATACGCAGTATTTT.

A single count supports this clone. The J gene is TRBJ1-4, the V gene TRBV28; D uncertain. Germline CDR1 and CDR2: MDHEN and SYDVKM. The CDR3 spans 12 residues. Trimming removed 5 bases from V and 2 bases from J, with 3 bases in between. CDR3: CASSGTNEKLFF. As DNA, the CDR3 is TGTGCCAGCAGTGGTACTAATGAAAAACTGTTTTTT. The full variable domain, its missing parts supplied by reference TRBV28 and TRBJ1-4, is DVKVTQSSRYLVKRTGEKVFLECVQDMDHENMFWYRQDPGLGLRLIYFSYDVKMKEKGDIPEGYSVSREKKERFSLILESASTNQTSMYLCASSGTNEKLFFGSGTQLSVL.

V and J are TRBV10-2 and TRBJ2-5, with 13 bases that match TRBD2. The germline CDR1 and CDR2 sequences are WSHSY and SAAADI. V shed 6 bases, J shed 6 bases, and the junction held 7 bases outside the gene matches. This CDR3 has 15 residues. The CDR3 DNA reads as TGCGCCAGCAGGAGGACTAGCGGGAGTAGGCAGACCCAGTACTTC. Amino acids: CASRRTSGSRQTQYF.

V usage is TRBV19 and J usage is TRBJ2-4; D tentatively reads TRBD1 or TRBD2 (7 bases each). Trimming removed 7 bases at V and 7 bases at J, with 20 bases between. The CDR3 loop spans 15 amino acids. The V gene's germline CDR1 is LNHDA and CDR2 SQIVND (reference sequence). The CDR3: CASTSQGGGGNIQYF. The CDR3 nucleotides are TGTGCCAGTACCTCCCAAGGGGGAGGGGGCAACATTCAGTACTTC.

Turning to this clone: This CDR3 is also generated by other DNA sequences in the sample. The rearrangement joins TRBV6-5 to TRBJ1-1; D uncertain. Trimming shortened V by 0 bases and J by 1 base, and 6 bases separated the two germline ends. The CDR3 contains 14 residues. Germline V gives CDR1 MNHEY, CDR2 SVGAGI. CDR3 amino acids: CASSYSYRNTEAFF. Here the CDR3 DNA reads TGTGCCAGCAGTTACTCTTACAGGAACACTGAAGCTTTCTTT.

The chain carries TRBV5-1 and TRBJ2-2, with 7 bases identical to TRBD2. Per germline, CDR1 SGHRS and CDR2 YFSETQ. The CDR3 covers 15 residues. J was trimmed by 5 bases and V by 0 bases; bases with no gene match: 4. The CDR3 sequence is CASSLVPAGTGELFF. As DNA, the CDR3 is TGCGCCAGCAGCTTGGTGCCAGCGGGAACCGGGGAGCTGTTTTTT. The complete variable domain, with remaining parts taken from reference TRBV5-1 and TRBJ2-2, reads KAGVTQTPRYLIKTRGQQVTLSCSPISGHRSVSWYQQTPGQGLQFLFEYFSETQRNKGNFPGRFSGRQFSNSRSEMNVSTLELGDSALYLCASSLVPAGTGELFFGEGSRLTVL.

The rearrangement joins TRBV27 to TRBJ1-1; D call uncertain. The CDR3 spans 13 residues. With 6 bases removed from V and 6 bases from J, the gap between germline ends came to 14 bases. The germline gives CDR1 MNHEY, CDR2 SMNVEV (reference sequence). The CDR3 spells CASRRVGRAEAFF. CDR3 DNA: TGTGCCAGCAGAAGAGTGGGCCGGGCTGAAGCTTTCTTT.

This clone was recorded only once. CDR3: CASSGADRVQPQHF. The CDR3 DNA reads as TGTGCCAGCAGTGGGGCGGACAGGGTGCAGCCCCAGCATTTT. This rearrangement joins TRBV2 to TRBJ1-5; TRBD1 matches 8 bases. The CDR3 has 14 residues. CDR1 and CDR2 from the germline V gene are SNHLY and FYNNEI. Trimming took 4 bases from V and 7 from J; bases not matched to a gene: 6.